Described below is a single T cell receptor (beta chain) sequence and its context. Its specificity is unknown. A much larger clone differs from this one at a single base, so this may be a read error. This sample was taken from a study of T-cell reconstitution after alpha-beta-depleted transplantation in children. The study's findings and limits: As was reported, about two months after transplant, alpha-beta T cells came from several hundred expanded graft clones.

For TCRbeta, the library was prepared with unique molecular identifiers. TCRdb used MiXCR to reprocess the PCR reads, holding one entry per CDR3 protein. The table includes roughly 790,000 distinct CDR3 sequences, less than 20% detected once. The germline gives CDR1 MNHEY, CDR2 SMNVEV (reference sequence). CDR3 length: 14 amino acids. The V end was cut by 4 bases, the J end by 0 bases, with 7 bases between. The genes are TRBV27 and TRBJ2-1; D is undetermined. The sequence was collected from a male patient aged 10 to 17 who had a stem cell transplant for acute lymphoblastic leukemia, so the T cells may come from the graft donor. Sequencing was performed on PBMCs, mostly from graft donor cells, taken 360 days after TCRalphabeta/CD19-depleted stem cell transplant. The CDR3 DNA sequence: TGTGCCAGCAGTTATGGAAGCTCCTACAATGAGCAGTTCTTC. It codes for CASSYGSSYNEQFF.